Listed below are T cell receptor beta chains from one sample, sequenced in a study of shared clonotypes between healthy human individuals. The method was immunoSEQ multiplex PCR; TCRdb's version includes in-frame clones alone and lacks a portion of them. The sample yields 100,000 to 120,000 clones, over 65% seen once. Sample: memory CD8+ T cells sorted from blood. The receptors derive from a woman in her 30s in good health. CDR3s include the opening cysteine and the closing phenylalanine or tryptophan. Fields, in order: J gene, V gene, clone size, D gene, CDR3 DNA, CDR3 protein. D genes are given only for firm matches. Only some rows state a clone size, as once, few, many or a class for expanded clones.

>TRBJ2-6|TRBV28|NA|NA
TGTGCCGTGCACCCAGGAGGCGGCTCTGGGGCCAACGTCCTGACTTTC
CAVHPGGGSGANVLTF
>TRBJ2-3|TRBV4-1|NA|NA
TGTGCCAGCAGCCAAGCCCTAGATGGGGATGTAGATACGCAGTATTTT
CASSQALDGDVDTQYF
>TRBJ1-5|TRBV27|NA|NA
TGTGCCAGCCTGGGAGATCAGCCCCAGCATTTT
CASLGDQPQHF
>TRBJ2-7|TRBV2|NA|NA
TGTGCCAGCAGTGTTCAGGGGAGCACCTCCTACGAGCAGTACTTC
CASSVQGSTSYEQYF
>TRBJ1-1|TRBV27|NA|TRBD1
TGTGCCAGCAGTACTAGACAGGGGATGAACACTGAAGCTTTCTTT
CASSTRQGMNTEAFF
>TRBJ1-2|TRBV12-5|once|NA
TGTGCTAGTGGTTTGGTAGGAATGGAGGAGCAGATACCAAACTATGGCTACACCTTC
CASGLVGMEEQIPNYGYTF
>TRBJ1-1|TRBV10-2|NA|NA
TGCGCCAGCAATGGGGTCCAGGGCACTGAAGCTTTCTTT
CASNGVQGTEAFF
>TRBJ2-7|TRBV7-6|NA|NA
TGTGCCAGCAGCCCTACAACCTACGAGCAGTACTTC
CASSPTTYEQYF
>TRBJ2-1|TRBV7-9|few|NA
TGTGCCAGCAGCTCGAATGAGCAGTTCTTC
CASSSNEQFF
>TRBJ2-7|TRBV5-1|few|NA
TGCGCCAGCAGCTTCGCCTACGAGCAGTACTTC
CASSFAYEQYF
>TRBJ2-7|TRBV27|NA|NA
TGTGCCAGCAGTTTTGGATACGAGCAGTACTTC
CASSFGYEQYF
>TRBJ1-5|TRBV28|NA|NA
TGTGCCAGCAGTCTTCAGGGTTATCAGCCCCAGCATTTT
CASSLQGYQPQHF
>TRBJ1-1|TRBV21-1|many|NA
TGTGCCAGCAGCAAAGACACGGTAACTGAAGCTTTCTTT
CASSKDTVTEAFF
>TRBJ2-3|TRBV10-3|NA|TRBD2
TGTGCCACCCTAGACGGGACTAGCGGCACAGATACGCAGTATTTT
CATLDGTSGTDTQYF
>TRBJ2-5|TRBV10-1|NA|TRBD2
TGCGCCAGCACCCGGGCGGGAGGTGGAGAGACCCAGTACTTC
CASTRAGGGETQYF
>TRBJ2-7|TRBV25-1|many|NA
TGTGCCAGCAGTGATCCCTCCTACGAGCAGTACTTC
CASSDPSYEQYF
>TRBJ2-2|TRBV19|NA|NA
TGTGCCAGTAAGGGAACCGGGGAGCTGTTTTTT
CASKGTGELFF
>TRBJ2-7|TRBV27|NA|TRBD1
TGTGCCAGCAAACTGGGGACAGCGTACGAGCAGTACTTC
CASKLGTAYEQYF
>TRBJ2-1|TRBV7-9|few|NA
TGTGCCAGCAGCCCGAGAGGGGGGAGCTCCTACAATGAGCAGTTCTTC
CASSPRGGSSYNEQFF
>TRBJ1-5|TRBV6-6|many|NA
TGTGCCAGCAGTTACTTATTTCGGGCCAGCAATCAGCCCCAGCATTTT
CASSYLFRASNQPQHF
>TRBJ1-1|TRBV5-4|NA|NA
TGTGCCAGCAGCTTGGGGGGACTCAACACTGAAGCTTTCTTT
CASSLGGLNTEAFF
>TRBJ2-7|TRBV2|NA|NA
TGTGCCAGCAGTGAACGGGGCTACTACGAGCAGTACTTC
CASSERGYYEQYF
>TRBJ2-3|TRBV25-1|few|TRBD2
TGTGCCAGCAGTGAATTCGAAACTAGCGGGGCTAGCACAGATACGCAGTATTTT
CASSEFETSGASTDTQYF
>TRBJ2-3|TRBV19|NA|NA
TGTGCCAGTAGCAACAGAGCAGATACGCAGTATTTT
CASSNRADTQYF
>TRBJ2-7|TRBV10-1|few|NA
TGCGCCAGCAGTGAGAGTTTTGATGTCCCCTCCGAGCAGTACTTC
CASSESFDVPSEQYF
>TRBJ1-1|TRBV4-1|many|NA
TGCGCCAGCACCCCGGGTCGAGGAGAAGAAGCTTTCTTT
CASTPGRGEEAFF
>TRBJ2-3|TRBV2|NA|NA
TGTGCCAGCAGTGAACAAGATCCGTATTTT
CASSEQDPYF
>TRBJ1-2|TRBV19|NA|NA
TGTGCCAGTAGTATATGGACAGTAGATGGCTACACCTTC
CASSIWTVDGYTF
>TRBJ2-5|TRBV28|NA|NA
TGTGCCAGCAGTGGGGACGCGAGGTGGGGCTCCAGGGAGACCCAGTACTTC
CASSGDARWGSRETQYF
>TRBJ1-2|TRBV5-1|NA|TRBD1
TGCGCCAGCAGCTTTAAGGGGGCTGAGGGCTACACCTTC
CASSFKGAEGYTF
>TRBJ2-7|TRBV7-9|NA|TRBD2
TGTGCCAGCAGCTTAGGCCGCATAGGGAGCGGGAGTTCCTACGAGCAGTACTTC
CASSLGRIGSGSSYEQYF
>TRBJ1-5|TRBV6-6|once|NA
TGTGCCAGCACCAAAGGAAGAAATCAGCCCCAGCATTTT
CASTKGRNQPQHF
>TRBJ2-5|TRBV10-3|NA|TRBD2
TGTGCCATCAGCTCCGGGACTAGCGGGGGAGAGACCCAGTACTTC
CAISSGTSGGETQYF
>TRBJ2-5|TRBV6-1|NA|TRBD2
TGTGCCAGCAGTGAAGCGCGGCTAGCGGGAGCTTTTGAGACCCAGTACTTC
CASSEARLAGAFETQYF
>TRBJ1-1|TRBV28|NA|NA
TGTGCCAGCAGTGGCGGACAGCACACTGAAGCTTTCTTT
CASSGGQHTEAFF
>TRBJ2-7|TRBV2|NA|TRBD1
TGTGCCAGCAGTGATCCGGGACAGGGGGCCTACGAGCAGTACTTC
CASSDPGQGAYEQYF
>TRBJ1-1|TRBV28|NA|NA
TGTGCCAGCAACCCGGGCATGAACACTGAAGCTTTCTTT
CASNPGMNTEAFF